These 32 T cell receptor beta chains were all obtained from the same sample, sequenced in a study of tumor-infiltrating lymphocytes in primary liver carcinoma. From approximately 500 ng total RNA, TCR beta cDNA was generated with a primer in the constant region. Libraries of TCR beta came from three nested multiplex PCR rounds with slightly modified ARM-PCR. A C-beta reverse primer was combined with TRBV1-TRBV30 forward primers in the first two PCR rounds, and each round had 9 to 10 cycles. TCRdb analysed the multiplex PCR reads with MiXCR anew, one entry per CDR3 protein. The sample records 95,000 to 150,000 distinct CDR3 sequences, roughly three fifths being singletons. Unsorted bulk tissue of roughly 19-30 mg yielded co-extracted RNA and DNA. Sequenced input: liver tumor tissue from sampling region 1. The subset denotes: tumor region T1, superior pole. These receptors were collected from a woman aged 55-69 years with primary liver carcinoma and hepatitis B virus infection.

Concerning this clonotype itself: Mismatch with germline at one junction end may stem from a read error. This chain links TRBV6-6 with TRBJ1-3; no clear D. CDR3 length equals 12 residues. Per the germline V gene, CDR1 is MNHNY and CDR2 is SVGAGI (reference sequence). CDR3 DNA: TGTGCCAACAGTTGCTCTGGAAACACCATATATTTT. Translating gives CANSCSGNTIYF.

On this clonotype: The conserved closing phenylalanine or tryptophan is absent in this CDR3, likely reflecting a read error. The CDR3 protein is CASNVQGVNQPQHS. The CDR3 nucleotides are TGTGCCAGCAACGTCCAGGGGGTTAATCAGCCTCAGCATTCT. The rearrangement uses TRBV6-2 or TRBV6-3 and TRBJ1-5; 7 positions match TRBD1. CDR1 MNHEY and CDR2 SVGEGT come from the germline V gene. The CDR3 runs 14 residues.

The sample holds a few counts of this clonotype. The gene calls are TRBV24-1 and TRBJ2-7, with D uncertain. The CDR3 length is 15 residues. Trimming took off 10 bases at V and 0 bases at J, with 18 bases between the two ends. The germline V gene has CDR1 KGHDR and CDR2 SFDVKD. In DNA, the CDR3 is TGTGCCACTTTATTAGGACCCGAGGCCTCCTACGAGCAGTACTTC. Its protein product is CATLLGPEASYEQYF.

This clonotype has a count of ten or more. The chain links TRBV5-6 to TRBJ2-7; D unclear. The CDR3 is 12 amino acids. CDR1 and CDR2 (germline): SGHDT, YYEEEE. V was cut by 0 bases and J by 6 bases, with 7 bases left in between. CDR3 sequence (DNA): TGTGCCAGCAGCTTGGTCCGTAGCGAGCAGTACTTC. It yields the protein CASSLVRSEQYF.

The chain carries TRBV11-2 and TRBJ2-6; 8 nucleotides agree with TRBD1. The CDR3 covers 15 residues. Germline CDR1 is SGHAT and CDR2 is FQNNGV. The CDR3 here is CISSSRGLGANVLTF. The CDR3 DNA reads as TGTATCAGTAGCTCCAGGGGGCTCGGGGCCAACGTCCTGACTTTC. Looking up the rest from reference TRBV11-2 and TRBJ2-6 gives the full variable domain: EAGVAQSPRYKIIEKRQSVAFWCNPISGHATLYWYQQILGQGPKLLIQFQNNGVVDDSQLPKDRFSAERLKGVDSTLKIQPAKLEDSAVYLCISSSRGLGANVLTFGAGSRLTVL.

The CDR3 nucleotides are TGCAGCCTCGGACTAGTGGGAAGGGAGTTCTTC. Protein: CSLGLVGREFF. This rearrangement joins TRBV29-1 to TRBJ2-1, with TRBD2 matching 7 bases. V lost 8 bases to trimming and J lost 14 bases; unmatched junction nucleotides: 12. The CDR3 loop spans 11 amino acids. Germline CDR1 reads SQVTM; CDR2 reads ANQGSEA.

The table lists this clonotype with a few counts. The CDR3 loop reads CATSDPEGGYYGYTF. The CDR3 coding sequence is TGTGCCACCAGTGATCCCGAGGGTGGGTACTATGGCTACACCTTC. The genes are TRBV24-1 and TRBJ1-2; the D is unclear. V was clipped by 3 bases and J by 3 bases, with 13 bases between them. Germline loops: CDR1 KGHDR, CDR2 SFDVKD. The CDR3 extends over 15 amino acids.

This clonotype appeared many times. V is TRBV5-4 and J is TRBJ2-5, with no clear D. The V end lost 0 bases, the J end lost 4 bases, and 13 bases lay between the germline ends. The CDR3 consists of 15 residues. CDR1 SGHNT and CDR2 YYREEE come from the germline V gene (reference sequence). The CDR3 bases are TGTGCCAGCAGCTTGGAGGCGCGCAGACCAGAGACCCAGTACTTC. Protein sequence: CASSLEARRPETQYF.

There are many counts of this clonotype. The rearrangement joins TRBV6-5 to TRBJ2-4; D is unresolved. Germline V gene lookup returns CDR1 MNHEY and CDR2 SVGAGI. V was clipped by 0 bases and J by 11 bases, with 5 bases between them. The CDR3 contains 11 residues. Written as DNA, the CDR3 is TGTGCCAGCAGTTACTCGGGGTTTCAGTACTTC. Amino acids: CASSYSGFQYF.

Comment on this clonotype: An end of the junction differs from the germline gene, which may be a read error. This chain connects TRBV29-1 to TRBJ2-3; no clear D. CDR1 and CDR2 from the germline V gene are SQVTM and ANQGSEA. The CDR3 has 13 residues. For the CDR3, the DNA is TGCATCGTTGAATCGGCCGTTTCGGATACTCAGTATTTT. Its translation: CIVESAVSDTQYF.

This sequence joins TRBV14 and TRBJ2-7; D uncertain. V was shortened by 0 bases and J by 4 bases, with 28 bases between the two germline ends. Germline V gene lookup returns CDR1 SGHDN and CDR2 FVKESK. The CDR3 is 20 residues long. The CDR3: CASSQEGSESLKSRSYEQYF. The CDR3 DNA reads as TGTGCCAGCAGCCAAGAAGGAAGCGAGAGCCTGAAGAGTCGTTCATACGAGCAGTACTTC.

In its sample, this clonotype was seen many times. The gene calls are TRBV6-1 and TRBJ1-5, with D possibly matching TRBD1 (6 bases). Germline V lookup: CDR1 MNHNS, CDR2 SASEGT. The CDR3 covers 15 residues. Trimming pared 3 bases from V and 1 base from J, leaving 10 bases between. CDR3 protein: CASSDQGRSNQPQHF. The CDR3 DNA is TGTGCCAGCAGTGACCAGGGGAGAAGCAATCAGCCCCAGCATTTT.

In the case of this clonotype: Being one base from a much bigger clone, this may be a read error. This chain connects TRBV29-1 to TRBJ2-7; no clear D gene. Trimming stripped 4 bases from V and 3 bases from J, with 7 bases between. CDR1 SQVTM and CDR2 ANQGSEA come from the germline V gene. This CDR3 contains 11 residues. The chain's CDR3 is CSVGNNYEQYF. The CDR3 DNA sequence: TGCAGCGTTGGGAACAACTACGAGCAGTACTTC.

This clonotype was observed many times. The CDR3 bases are TGTGCCAGCAGTTTCAGACAGGGCAGCAATCAGCCCCAGCATTTT. The encoded protein is CASSFRQGSNQPQHF. The chain couples TRBV6-6 to TRBJ1-5, with 7 bases lining up with TRBD1. Per germline, CDR1 MNHNY and CDR2 SVGAGI (reference sequence). Trimming took 4 bases from V and 1 from J; bases not matched to a gene: 4. This CDR3 is built from 15 residues.

In the case of this clonotype: A much larger clone sits a single nucleotide away, making a read error possible. This rearrangement joins TRBV10-2 to TRBJ2-5; D assignment may be TRBD1 or TRBD2 (6 bases each). The ends were cut back, 5 bases at V and 7 bases at J, with 17 bases in the middle. Germline loops: CDR1 WSHSY, CDR2 SAAADI. This CDR3 comprises 14 residues. This CDR3 is CASSTARGGGTQYF. Written as DNA, the CDR3 is TGCGCCAGCAGTACGGCGAGAGGAGGGGGGACCCAGTACTTC.

V gene TRBV11-2 combines with J gene TRBJ2-7, with D unresolved. CDR1 SGHAT and CDR2 FQNNGV come from the germline V gene. V gave up 5 bases and J gave up 5 bases, with 16 bases separating them. CDR3 length equals 14 residues. CDR3 nucleotide sequence: TGTGCCAGCAGCCGCGACTGGGCCTCGGACGAGCAGTACTTC. This codes for CASSRDWASDEQYF.

About this clonotype: The junction departs from germline at one end; a sequencing error may be responsible. This chain uses TRBV29-1 with TRBJ2-2; D gene uncertain. Germline CDR1 SQVTM, CDR2 ANQGSEA. The CDR3 consists of 13 residues. DNA for the CDR3: TGCTGCGTTATGAGCCAGAACACCGGGGAGCTGTTTTTT. Its translation: CCVMSQNTGELFF.

A note on this clonotype: It may be a read error: a sequence one base away is much more abundant. The chain carries TRBV6-5 and TRBJ1-1; tentative D call: TRBD1 (5 bases). Trimming pared 7 bases from V and 11 bases from J, leaving 20 bases between. Per germline, CDR1 MNHEY and CDR2 SVGAGI. The CDR3 totals 13 residues. This CDR3 is CASIRGSPPGAFF. CDR3 in DNA: TGTGCCAGCATACGGGGGAGTCCGCCCGGGGCTTTCTTT.

With regard to this clonotype: A read error may account for a junction end that differs from germline. The chain links TRBV5-1 to TRBJ2-7; D is uncertain. This CDR3 has 15 residues. From germline, CDR1 is SGHRS and CDR2 YFSETQ. The CDR3 is CASSPGTMSSYEHYF. CDR3 coding DNA: TGCGCCAGCAGCCCCGGAACGATGAGCTCCTACGAGCACTACTTC.

Remarks on this clonotype: A read error may be the cause here, since a much bigger clone is one base away. The chain combines TRBV6-1 with TRBJ2-1, with 12 bases lining up with TRBD2. Germline CDR1 MNHNS, CDR2 SASEGT. The CDR3 runs 16 residues. V was clipped by 5 bases and J by 2 bases; unmatched bases: 4. Here the CDR3 DNA reads TGTGCCAGCAGTCCCCTAGCGGGAGGGCCCTACAATGAGCAGTTCTTC. This encodes CASSPLAGGPYNEQFF.

Details on this clonotype: This may be a read error, as it is one base from a much larger clone. The CDR3 region has the DNA TGCAGCGTCGTACCGGGACTCGAACCACACAATACGCAGTATTTT. Translation: CSVVPGLEPHNTQYF. This rearrangement joins TRBV29-1 to TRBJ2-3, with D perhaps matching TRBD2 (6 bases). This CDR3 region has 15 residues. Trimming pared 6 bases from V and 7 bases from J, leaving 23 bases between. Germline assignment: CDR1 SQVTM and CDR2 ANQGSEA.

A note on this clonotype: This may be a read error, as it is one base from a much larger clone. V gene TRBV4-2 combines with J gene TRBJ2-3, with 16 nucleotides matching TRBD2. V shed 4 bases and J 7 bases; nucleotides not matched to a gene: 8. Germline lookup yields CDR1 LGHNA and CDR2 YNFKEQ. The CDR3 loop spans 17 amino acids. The CDR3 loop is CASSRVGLAGGPNTQYF. The DNA for the CDR3 is TGTGCCAGCAGCCGAGTGGGACTAGCGGGAGGGCCGAATACGCAGTATTTT.

This clonotype was recorded many times. V is TRBV11-2 and J is TRBJ2-5, with D hard to call. V was clipped by 4 bases and J by 5 bases, with 11 bases between them. Germline V gives CDR1 SGHAT, CDR2 FQNNGV. The CDR3 is 13 residues long. Here the CDR3 reads CASSSGVLETQYF. In DNA, the CDR3 is TGTGCCAGCAGCTCCGGAGTGCTGGAGACCCAGTACTTC. Full variable domain (outside the CDR3, taken from reference TRBV11-2 and TRBJ2-5): EAGVAQSPRYKIIEKRQSVAFWCNPISGHATLYWYQQILGQGPKLLIQFQNNGVVDDSQLPKDRFSAERLKGVDSTLKIQPAKLEDSAVYLCASSSGVLETQYFGPGTRLLVL.

As concerns this clonotype: A much larger clone lies a single base off, so this may be a read error. V and J are TRBV29-1 and TRBJ2-6, with TRBD1 matching over 10 bases. Germline V CDR1 and CDR2: SQVTM, ANQGSEA. The CDR3 length is 15 residues. CDR3 in amino acids: CSIDGQGAGANVLTF. As DNA, the CDR3 is TGCAGCATTGACGGACAGGGGGCTGGGGCCAACGTCCTGACTTTC.

Remarks on this clonotype: A read error may produce the germline difference seen at one junction end. The chain recombines TRBV11-2 with TRBJ2-3; tentatively, D is TRBD2 (5 bases). CDR3 length: 13 residues. CDR1 is SGHAT and CDR2 is FQNNGV in the germline V gene. The CDR3 sequence: CASSKRLLDTPYF. DNA for the CDR3: TGTGCCAGCAGCAAGAGACTATTAGATACGCCGTATTTT.

This clonotype has ten or more counts. The chain employs TRBV5-6 and TRBJ1-1; possible D gene TRBD1, 5 bases. Trimming cost V 3 bases and J 4 bases, with 13 bases left between them. Germline-derived CDR1 and CDR2 are SGHDT and YYEEEE. The CDR3 runs to 14 residues. The CDR3 spells CASSYGGSFTEAFF. In DNA form, the CDR3 reads TGTGCCAGCAGCTACGGGGGGAGTTTCACTGAAGCTTTCTTT.

This clonotype was counted a single time. This chain connects TRBV5-1 to TRBJ2-3; 12 bases are a match to TRBD2. Per germline, CDR1 SGHRS and CDR2 YFSETQ. V lost 7 bases and J lost 0; bases outside the gene matches: 6. The CDR3 is 16 amino acids. The CDR3 loop is CASGTGTSGSTDTQYF. In DNA form, the CDR3 reads TGCGCCAGCGGTACCGGGACTAGCGGGAGCACAGATACGCAGTATTTT.

To note about this clonotype: The junction shows a germline mismatch at one end, possibly a read error. The rearrangement uses TRBV11-2 and TRBJ1-2, with a possible D match to TRBD1 (6 bases). Looked up from germline, CDR1 is SGHAT and CDR2 is FQNNGV. The CDR3 sequence is 15 residues long. CDR3 sequence: CPSSLDTTGIYGYTF. DNA for the CDR3: TGTCCCAGCAGCTTGGATACGACAGGTATCTATGGCTACACCTTC.

Notes on this clonotype: One end of the junction fails to match germline, which may point to a read error. The chain employs TRBV11-2 and TRBJ2-1; the D gene is possibly TRBD1 (6 bases). This CDR3 region has 15 residues. Germline V CDR1 and CDR2: SGHAT, FQNNGV. The DNA of the CDR3 is TGTACCAGCACCGTGGGGGCGAGAGGTGTCAGTGAGCAGTTCTTC. It specifies CTSTVGARGVSEQFF.

Details on this clonotype: One junction end disagrees with the germline gene, perhaps due to a read error. The chain combines TRBV11-2 with TRBJ2-6; the D gene is possibly TRBD1 (5 bases). The CDR3 is 16 residues long. Germline lookup yields CDR1 SGHAT and CDR2 FQNNGV. The CDR3 protein is CASSLGVFSGANILTF. The CDR3 nucleotides are TGTGCCAGTAGCTTAGGGGTTTTCTCTGGGGCCAACATCCTGACTTTC.

As for this clonotype: A read error may produce the germline difference seen at one junction end. The chain carries TRBV4-1 and TRBJ2-1; no definite D call. The CDR3 consists of 15 residues. Germline V gene lookup returns CDR1 MGHRA and CDR2 YSYEKL. The CDR3 loop is CTSSQDSARYLEQFF. The DNA of the CDR3 is TGCACCAGCAGTCAAGATTCGGCAAGGTACCTTGAGCAGTTCTTC.

Note on this clonotype: The germline gene is not matched at one end of the junction; a read error may be the cause. The CDR3 protein is CTSSYVLTSGTYEQYF. The CDR3 nucleotides read TGTACCAGCAGCTACGTCTTGACTAGCGGGACCTACGAGCAGTACTTC. The V gene is TRBV11-1, the J gene TRBJ2-7; 11 bases align to TRBD2. CDR1 SGHAT and CDR2 FQDESV come from the germline V gene (reference sequence). The CDR3 sequence is 16 residues long.